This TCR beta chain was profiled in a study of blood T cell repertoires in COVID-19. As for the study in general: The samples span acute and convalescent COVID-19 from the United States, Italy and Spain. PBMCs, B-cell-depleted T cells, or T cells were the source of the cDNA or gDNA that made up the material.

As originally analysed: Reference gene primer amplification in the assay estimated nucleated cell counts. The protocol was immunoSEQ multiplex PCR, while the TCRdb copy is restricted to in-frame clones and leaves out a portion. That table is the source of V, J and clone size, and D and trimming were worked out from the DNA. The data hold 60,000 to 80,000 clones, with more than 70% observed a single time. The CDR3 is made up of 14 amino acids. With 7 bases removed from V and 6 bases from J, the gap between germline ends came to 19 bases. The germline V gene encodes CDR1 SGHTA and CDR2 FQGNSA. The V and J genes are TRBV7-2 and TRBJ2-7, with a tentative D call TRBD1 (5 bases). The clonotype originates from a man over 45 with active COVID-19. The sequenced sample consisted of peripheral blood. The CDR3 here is CASTSWGGTGEQYF. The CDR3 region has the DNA TGTGCCAGCACCTCTTGGGGCGGTACCGGCGAGCAGTACTTC.